This passage covers 26 T cell receptor beta chains from one sample sequenced in a study of blood T cell repertoires in COVID-19. Assay: immunoSEQ multiplex PCR; the TCRdb copy retains only in-frame clones and omits some. The table records some 260,000 clones, about 85% of them present only once. Specimen: peripheral blood. Source of these receptors: a man aged 18 to 29 with active or convalescent COVID-19.

V is TRBV28 and J is TRBJ2-7, with 7 bases aligning to TRBD2. Germline V lookup: CDR1 MDHEN, CDR2 SYDVKM. The CDR3 totals 16 residues. V shed 5 bases, J shed 1 base, and the junction held 11 bases outside the gene matches. The CDR3 region is CASSPNHLAASYEQYF. The CDR3 DNA reads TGTGCCAGCAGTCCAAACCACCTAGCGGCTTCCTACGAGCAGTACTTC.

This clone was observed a few times. The genes are TRBV28 and TRBJ1-4; tentatively, D is TRBD1 (5 bases). The CDR3 extends over 15 amino acids. Germline CDR1 MDHEN, CDR2 SYDVKM. With 2 bases removed from V and 4 bases from J, the gap between germline ends came to 11 bases. The CDR3 DNA reads TGTGCCAGCAGTTTAATGCGGGGGGGTAATGAAAAACTGTTTTTT. It codes for CASSLMRGGNEKLFF.

The chain couples TRBV5-4 to TRBJ2-3; D is uncertain. Trimming took 0 bases from V and 2 from J, leaving 7 bases between them. The CDR3 runs 14 residues. Germline CDR1 is SGHNT and CDR2 is YYREEE (reference sequence). CDR3 coding DNA: TGTGCCAGCAGCTTGGCACAGACCACAGATACGCAGTATTTT. As protein: CASSLAQTTDTQYF.

The chain carries TRBV7-8 and TRBJ2-3; maybe TRBD2 (5 bases). Per the germline V gene, CDR1 is SGHVS and CDR2 is FQNEAQ. This CDR3 region has 16 residues. The V end lost 3 bases, the J end lost 2 bases, and 15 bases lay between the germline ends. The CDR3 is CASSFTSTWATDTQYF. In DNA form, the CDR3 reads TGTGCCAGCAGCTTCACTAGTACCTGGGCCACAGATACGCAGTATTTT.

The genes are TRBV7-9 and TRBJ2-7; 8 nucleotides line up with TRBD1. Germline-derived CDR1 and CDR2 are SEHNR and FQNEAQ (reference sequence). CDR3 length equals 14 residues. Trimming cost V 4 bases and J 4 bases; bases outside gene matches: 6. The CDR3 DNA reads TGTGCCAGCAGCTCTGGACAGGGATGGTACGAGCAGTACTTC. It specifies CASSSGQGWYEQYF. The full variable domain, rest sourced from reference TRBV7-9 and TRBJ2-7, is DTGVSQNPRHKITKRGQNVTFRCDPISEHNRLYWYRQTLGQGPEFLTYFQNEAQLEKSRLLSDRFSAERPKGSFSTLEIQRTEQGDSAMYLCASSSGQGWYEQYFGPGTRLTVT.

The rearrangement links TRBV6-5 to TRBJ2-2; 11 nucleotides line up with TRBD2. Germline CDR1 and CDR2: MNHEY and SVGAGI. The CDR3 runs to 14 residues. The V and J ends lost 6 bases and 9 bases, in that order; junction bases with no gene match: 6. The CDR3 here is CASSDTSGGRELFF. In DNA, the CDR3 is TGTGCCAGCAGCGACACTAGCGGGGGAAGGGAGCTGTTTTTT.

The V call is TRBV7-9, the J call TRBJ1-3; D might be TRBD1 (5 bases). Germline V CDR1 and CDR2: SEHNR, FQNEAQ (reference sequence). The length of the CDR3 is 15 residues. Trimming pared 2 bases from V and 7 bases from J, leaving 15 bases between. The CDR3 bases are TGTGCCAGCAGCTTACAGCGGAGTGGGGGGAACACCATATATTTT. Protein: CASSLQRSGGNTIYF.

In this sample, this clone turned up a few times. The chain is built from TRBV19 and TRBJ1-2; the D gene is possibly TRBD1 (6 bases). Germline V CDR1 and CDR2: LNHDA, SQIVND (reference sequence). The CDR3 is 14 residues long. Trimming stripped 6 bases from V and 1 base from J, with 12 bases between. The DNA of the CDR3 is TGTGCCAGTAGGTCGCGCAGGGGTAACTATGGCTACACCTTC. This sequence encodes CASRSRRGNYGYTF.

The V and J genes are TRBV15 and TRBJ1-1; a possible D gene is TRBD1 (6 bases). V was pared by 6 bases and J by 0 bases, with 20 bases between. CDR3 size: 17 residues. CDR1 LNHNV and CDR2 YYDKDF come from the germline V gene (reference sequence). The chain's CDR3 is CATRREGGFGLNTEAFF. The CDR3 DNA reads as TGTGCCACCAGAAGGGAGGGGGGATTCGGGCTGAACACTGAAGCTTTCTTT.

This chain links TRBV6-5 with TRBJ1-4, with D uncertain. This CDR3 has 14 amino acids. V was cut by 6 bases and J by 0 bases, with 8 bases left in between. CDR1 is MNHEY, CDR2 SVGAGI, per germline. Here the CDR3 reads CASSRVATNEKLFF. The CDR3 DNA follows: TGTGCCAGCAGCCGCGTTGCAACTAATGAAAAACTGTTTTTT.

The rearrangement joins TRBV28 to TRBJ2-1; TRBD2 might be the D (6 bases). Trimming took 3 bases from V and 8 from J, leaving 11 bases between them. From germline, CDR1 is MDHEN and CDR2 SYDVKM. The CDR3 is 13 amino acids. The CDR3 protein is CASSLTSIYEQFF. CDR3 coding DNA: TGTGCCAGCAGTTTGACTAGTATCTATGAGCAGTTCTTC.

Regarding this clone: The same CDR3 can be traced to other DNA sequences in this sample. This chain joins TRBV29-1 and TRBJ1-1; 7 nucleotides match TRBD1. With V trimmed by 6 bases and J by 5 bases, 12 bases remained unmatched. In germline, CDR1 is SQVTM, CDR2 ANQGSEA. The CDR3 is made up of 14 amino acids. This chain's CDR3 is CSVDGEGARTEAFF. CDR3 bases: TGCAGCGTCGACGGTGAGGGGGCGAGAACTGAAGCTTTCTTT.

The chain couples TRBV3-1 (or the pseudogene TRBV3-2) to TRBJ1-5; 8 bases are shared with TRBD1. CDR1 LGHDT and CDR2 YNNKEL come from the germline V gene (reference sequence). V trimming: 4 bases; J trimming: 6 bases; junction bases outside the gene matches: 5. This CDR3 region has 14 residues. CDR3 residues: CASSPTGDGQPQHF. Here the CDR3 DNA reads TGTGCCAGCAGCCCGACAGGGGATGGTCAGCCCCAGCATTTT.

This clone was counted once. The chain has TRBV5-1 and TRBJ2-7; TRBD1 might be the D (5 bases). In germline, CDR1 is SGHRS, CDR2 YFSETQ. The CDR3 contains 13 residues. Trimming left V 1 base short and J 4 bases short, with 9 bases between. CDR3 in amino acids: CASSLYRQYEQYF. DNA for the CDR3: TGCGCCAGCAGCTTGTACAGACAGTACGAGCAGTACTTC.

The CDR3 DNA is TGTGCCAGCAGCTCCGCCCAGGTCGGGACCCAGTACTTC. As protein: CASSSAQVGTQYF. The V call is TRBV5-4, the J call TRBJ2-5, with D unclear. Per germline, CDR1 SGHNT and CDR2 YYREEE (reference sequence). The CDR3 covers 13 residues. V lost 3 bases and J lost 7, with 13 bases in between.

The chain combines TRBV7-9 with TRBJ1-2; D is unresolved. V was clipped by 1 base and J by 4 bases, with 16 bases between them. The germline V gene has CDR1 SEHNR and CDR2 FQNEAQ (reference sequence). The CDR3 extends over 16 amino acids. CDR3 amino acids: CASSLGPVSGTYGYTF. The DNA of the CDR3 is TGTGCCAGCAGCTTAGGTCCGGTCTCAGGTACCTATGGCTACACCTTC.

The genes are TRBV6-6 and TRBJ1-3; no clear D. The CDR3 sequence is 16 residues long. Germline CDR1 is MNHNY and CDR2 is SVGAGI (reference sequence). The ends were cut back, 0 bases at V and 2 bases at J, with 11 bases in the middle. CDR3 sequence: CASSYSRSVPGNTIYF. The CDR3 nucleotides are TGTGCCAGCAGTTACTCGAGGTCGGTCCCTGGAAACACCATATATTTT.

The chain has TRBV18 and TRBJ2-1, with D perhaps matching TRBD2 (6 bases). The V end lost 5 bases, the J end lost 10 bases, and 12 bases lay between the germline ends. CDR1 and CDR2 from the germline V gene are KGHSH and LQKENI. The CDR3 extends over 12 amino acids. In nucleotides, the CDR3 is TGTGCCAGCTCAGCAACTAGCTCCGAGCAGTTCTTC. It yields the protein CASSATSSEQFF.

V usage is TRBV18 and J usage is TRBJ1-1; D call uncertain. Germline lookup yields CDR1 KGHSH and CDR2 LQKENI. CDR3 length: 15 residues. Trimming removed 6 bases at V and 1 base at J, with 15 bases between. CDR3 nucleotide sequence: TGTGCCAGCTCCCTCTTCGGTAGCAGGAACACTGAAGCTTTCTTT. Encoded protein: CASSLFGSRNTEAFF. Full variable domain (outside the CDR3, taken from reference TRBV18 and TRBJ1-1): NAGVMQNPRHLVRRRGQEARLRCSPMKGHSHVYWYRQLPEEGLKFMVYLQKENIIDESGMPKERFSAEFPKEGPSILRIQQVVRGDSAAYFCASSLFGSRNTEAFFGQGTRLTVV.

The rearrangement uses TRBV4-3 and TRBJ2-1; possible D gene TRBD1, 5 bases. CDR3 length: 13 amino acids. Trimming took 0 bases from V and 10 from J, leaving 10 bases between them. Germline V CDR1 and CDR2: LGHNA, YSLEER. The CDR3 loop is CASSQDQGFEQFF. CDR3 DNA: TGCGCCAGCAGCCAAGATCAGGGCTTCGAGCAGTTCTTC.

The V gene is TRBV7-2, the J gene TRBJ2-1; 11 bases fit TRBD2. The CDR3 extends over 18 amino acids. Germline loops: CDR1 SGHTA, CDR2 FQGNSA. Unmatched junction bases numbered 10, after V lost 1 base and J lost 5 bases. The CDR3 region is CASSLGLLGLAANNEQFF. In DNA, the CDR3 is TGTGCCAGCAGCTTAGGTTTGTTGGGACTAGCGGCAAACAATGAGCAGTTCTTC. The variable domain in full, with the rest retrieved from reference TRBV7-2 and TRBJ2-1, is GAGVSQSPSNKVTEKGKDVELRCDPISGHTALYWYRQSLGQGLEFLIYFQGNSAPDKSGLPSDRFSAERTGGSVSTLTIQRTQQEDSAVYLCASSLGLLGLAANNEQFFGPGTRLTVL.

This sequence joins TRBV25-1 and TRBJ1-2; D remains ambiguous. Between the trimmed V and J ends, which lost 3 bases and 4 bases, there was a span of 12 bases. Looked up from germline, CDR1 is MGHDK and CDR2 is SYGVNS. The CDR3 contains 14 residues. In DNA, the CDR3 is TGTGCCAGCAGTGACCCCGGACGGGGCTATGGCTACACCTTC. The encoded protein is CASSDPGRGYGYTF.

J is TRBJ2-5 and V is TRBV12-3 or TRBV12-4; tentative D call: TRBD2 (5 bases). This CDR3 has 11 residues. V was trimmed by 8 bases and J by 7 bases, leaving 11 bases between them. In DNA form, the CDR3 reads TGTGCCAGCTCCGAGGGCCGGACCCAGTACTTC. Translated: CASSEGRTQYF.

The gene calls are TRBV30 and TRBJ2-2, with a possible D match to TRBD1 (5 bases). Trimming removed 0 bases from V and 2 bases from J, with 10 bases in between. Germline V gives CDR1 GTSNPN, CDR2 SVGIG (reference sequence). The CDR3 is made up of 15 amino acids. The CDR3 nucleotides read TGTGCCTGGAGTGTGGGGCATGCCAACACCGGGGAGCTGTTTTTT. This codes for CAWSVGHANTGELFF.

J is TRBJ1-1 and V is TRBV5-8, with TRBD1 matching 7 bases. CDR1 SGHTS and CDR2 YDEGEE come from the germline V gene. This CDR3 contains 14 residues. J gave up 3 bases and V 4 bases, and 6 bases lay outside the gene matches. CDR3 DNA sequence: TGTGCCAGCAGCCCCGACGACAGGGACACTGAAGCTTTCTTT. Translation gives CASSPDDRDTEAFF.

This clone was detected only a few times. The V call is TRBV11-2, the J call TRBJ2-1, with 10 positions matching TRBD2. V dropped 5 bases and J dropped 5; count of bases not matched to a gene: 12. The CDR3 length is 17 residues. Germline V gene sequence: CDR1 SGHAT, CDR2 FQNNGV. Here the CDR3 DNA reads TGTGCCAGCAGCCTAGCGGCCGCTAGCGGGGGTAACAATGAGCAGTTCTTC. It encodes CASSLAAASGGNNEQFF. Full variable domain (rest looked up from reference TRBV11-2 and TRBJ2-1): EAGVAQSPRYKIIEKRQSVAFWCNPISGHATLYWYQQILGQGPKLLIQFQNNGVVDDSQLPKDRFSAERLKGVDSTLKIQPAKLEDSAVYLCASSLAAASGGNNEQFFGPGTRLTVL.